A single sample gave rise to the 25 T cell receptor beta chains below, sequenced in a study of regulatory T cells in long-lasting Graves disease. Arm-PCR of CDR3 regions and iRepertoire HTBI primers were the basis on which TCR beta libraries were built. TCRdb reprocessed the multiplex PCR reads via MiXCR and lists one record per CDR3 protein. The sample lists around 430,000 distinct CDR3 sequences; approximately 23% were seen once. Time point specified: persistent/refractory GD, antithyroid drugs over 5 years with positive TRAb. RNA from PBMCs was the source of the TCR library. This material consisted of peripheral blood mononuclear cells (PBMCs), taken when the disease was refractory, from a patient treated with antithyroid drugs. Source of these receptors: a female donor with Graves disease.

The chain links TRBV7-9 to TRBJ2-2; D is perhaps TRBD1 or TRBD2 (5 bases each). Germline-derived CDR1 and CDR2 are SEHNR and FQNEAQ (reference sequence). The CDR3 extends over 17 amino acids. V lost 3 bases, J lost 6 bases, and 20 bases lay in between. The chain's CDR3 is CASSFIPGTSLAGELFF. CDR3 bases: TGTGCCAGCAGCTTTATTCCCGGGACCTCTTTGGCCGGGGAGCTGTTTTTT. The full variable domain, in which reference TRBV7-9 and TRBJ2-2 provide the parts outside the CDR3, is DTGVSQNPRHKITKRGQNVTFRCDPISEHNRLYWYRQTLGQGPEFLTYFQNEAQLEKSRLLSDRFSAERPKGSFSTLEIQRTEQGDSAMYLCASSFIPGTSLAGELFFGEGSRLTVL.

The gene calls are TRBV20-1 and TRBJ2-1; TRBD2 matches 10 bases. CDR3 length: 15 amino acids. The V and J ends lost 4 bases and 2 bases, in that order; junction bases with no gene match: 5. Germline lookup yields CDR1 DFQATT and CDR2 SNEGSKA (reference sequence). The CDR3 DNA follows: TGCAGTGCTATCCCTAGCGGGGGCACCTACAATGAGCAGTTCTTC. Translation gives CSAIPSGGTYNEQFF.

This clonotype showed up many times. V usage is TRBV15 and J usage is TRBJ1-1, with D possibly TRBD1 on 5 matching bases. Germline V gene lookup returns CDR1 LNHNV and CDR2 YYDKDF (reference sequence). This CDR3 is built from 14 residues. V was trimmed by 7 bases and J by 5 bases, leaving 17 bases between them. The CDR3: CATNLRTSDTEAFF. CDR3 sequence (DNA): TGTGCCACCAATCTTAGGACATCGGATACTGAAGCTTTCTTT.

Ten or more counts support this clonotype. The chain uses TRBV28 and TRBJ2-7; 11 nucleotides agree with TRBD1. CDR3 size: 15 residues. Germline trimming cut 7 bases from V and 1 base from J; bases unmatched to any gene: 6. Germline V gene sequence: CDR1 MDHEN, CDR2 SYDVKM. CDR3 protein: CASMARDRGSYEQYF. In DNA form, the CDR3 reads TGTGCCAGCATGGCCCGGGACAGGGGGTCCTACGAGCAGTACTTC.

This clonotype has a count of ten or more. This chain uses TRBV28 with TRBJ1-1; 9 bases agree with TRBD1. There are 15 residues in the CDR3. The germline V gene has CDR1 MDHEN and CDR2 SYDVKM. The V segment lost 5 bases and the J segment 5 bases; nucleotides outside the gene matches: 9. The CDR3 DNA follows: TGTGCCAGCAGTCGAGCACAGACAGGGGGGACTGAAGCTTTCTTT. Translating gives CASSRAQTGGTEAFF.

The V call is TRBV19, the J call TRBJ2-7; 7 nucleotides agree with TRBD2. V lost 5 bases to trimming and J lost 5 bases; unmatched junction nucleotides: 6. CDR1 is LNHDA, CDR2 SQIVND, per germline (reference sequence). The CDR3 is 13 amino acids. The CDR3 loop reads CASSSNGGNEQYF. CDR3 coding DNA: TGTGCCAGTAGTTCAAACGGGGGGAACGAGCAGTACTTC.

This clonotype was observed a handful of times. V and J are TRBV7-9 and TRBJ1-2; D may be TRBD1 (5 bases). CDR3 size: 13 residues. V was pared by 1 base and J by 4 bases, with 7 bases between. CDR1 is SEHNR, CDR2 FQNEAQ, per germline (reference sequence). CDR3 nucleotide sequence: TGTGCCAGCAGCTTAGGGGACGGCTATGGCTACACCTTC. Translation gives CASSLGDGYGYTF.

For this clonotype: A much more abundant neighbour one base away suggests this may be a read error. The rearrangement uses TRBV6-5 and TRBJ1-2; 8 nucleotides line up with TRBD1. CDR1 and CDR2 (germline): MNHEY, SVGAGI. The ends lost 2 bases at V and 4 bases at J; junction bases unmatched: 6. The CDR3 sequence is 15 residues long. In DNA form, the CDR3 reads TGTGCCAGCAGTTACGCGGGACAGGCACTCTATGGCTACACCTTC. Encoded protein: CASSYAGQALYGYTF.

This chain uses TRBV6-2 or TRBV6-3 with TRBJ2-1; the D call may be TRBD1 or TRBD2 (5 bases each). The CDR3 contains 14 residues. V shed 6 bases and J shed 4 bases, with 13 bases lying between them. In germline, CDR1 is MNHEY, CDR2 SVGEGT. The CDR3 region is CASRKSREYNEQFF. The CDR3 nucleotides read TGTGCCAGCAGAAAAAGCAGGGAGTACAATGAGCAGTTCTTC.

The gene calls are TRBV4-1 and TRBJ1-1, with 7 bases that match TRBD1. The V gene end was trimmed by 6 bases and the J gene end by 1 base; junction bases not matched to a gene: 5. The CDR3 length is 14 residues. Per germline, CDR1 MGHRA and CDR2 YSYEKL. The CDR3 sequence is CASRGGQSNTEAFF. CDR3 nucleotides: TGCGCCAGCAGAGGGGGACAGTCGAACACTGAAGCTTTCTTT.

Comments on this clonotype: Possible read error: a much larger clone is one base away. The chain carries TRBV29-1 and TRBJ1-5; D unclear. Trimming removed 4 bases at V and 4 bases at J, with 11 bases between. Germline CDR1 reads SQVTM; CDR2 reads ANQGSEA. CDR3 length: 13 residues. This chain's CDR3 is CSVAYAGNQPQHF. In DNA form, the CDR3 reads TGCAGCGTTGCTTACGCTGGGAATCAGCCCCAGCATTTT. Looking up the rest from reference TRBV29-1 and TRBJ1-5 gives the full variable domain: SAVISQKPSRDICQRGTSLTIQCQVDSQVTMMFWYRQQPGQSLTLIATANQGSEATYESGFVIDKFPISRPNLTFSTLTVSNMSPEDSSIYLCSVAYAGNQPQHFGDGTRLSIL.

The V call is TRBV20-1, the J call TRBJ2-7; D gene uncertain. Between the trimmed V and J ends, which lost 1 base and 0 bases, there was a span of 10 bases. The germline gives CDR1 DFQATT, CDR2 SNEGSKA (reference sequence). CDR3 length: 14 residues. The CDR3 DNA sequence: TGCAGTGCTAGAGGAGAAACCCGCTCCTACGAGCAGTACTTC. Protein: CSARGETRSYEQYF.

In its sample, this clonotype was seen a few times. This chain links TRBV3-1 with TRBJ1-2, with TRBD1 as a possible D gene (5 bases). CDR1 LGHDT and CDR2 YNNKEL come from the germline V gene (reference sequence). The ends were cut back, 1 base at V and 5 bases at J, with 11 bases in the middle. The CDR3 is 14 residues long. The CDR3 nucleotides read TGTGCCAGCAGCCAAGGGGGGTCAAGTTATGGCTACACCTTC. Its translation: CASSQGGSSYGYTF.

This clonotype was counted a single time. Just one base apart from a much larger clone, this may be a read error. The chain uses TRBV28 and TRBJ2-7, with 8 positions matching TRBD1. CDR1 is MDHEN and CDR2 is SYDVKM in the germline V gene. CDR3 length: 15 amino acids. V lost 5 bases, J lost 2 bases, and 8 bases stayed unmatched. The CDR3 DNA sequence: TGTGCCAGCAGTGGAAACAGGGGGTCCCCCTACGAGCAGTACTTC. The encoded protein is CASSGNRGSPYEQYF.

This clonotype was seen more than once but under ten times. V is TRBV5-6 and J is TRBJ1-1; D unresolved. The CDR3 covers 17 residues. The V and J ends lost 3 bases and 0 bases respectively, with 18 bases between them. Per germline, CDR1 SGHDT and CDR2 YYEEEE. The CDR3 spells CASSSPTEIRMNTEAFF. DNA of the CDR3: TGTGCCAGCAGCTCCCCGACTGAGATAAGGATGAACACTGAAGCTTTCTTT.

The chain links TRBV20-1 to TRBJ1-6; D call uncertain. The CDR3 has 13 amino acids. V was cut by 3 bases and J by 5 bases, with 8 bases left in between. Germline assignment: CDR1 DFQATT and CDR2 SNEGSKA (reference sequence). CDR3 in amino acids: CSASDFNNSPLHF. In nucleotides, the CDR3 is TGCAGTGCTAGCGACTTTAATAATTCACCCCTCCACTTT.

This clonotype showed up many times. The V and J genes are TRBV6-1 and TRBJ1-4; D unclear. Trimming cost V 7 bases and J 6 bases, with 15 bases left between them. The CDR3 contains 14 residues. The germline V gene encodes CDR1 MNHNS and CDR2 SASEGT. The CDR3 DNA follows: TGTGCCAGCAATCAATTGAACGTGGATGAAAAACTGTTTTTT. As protein: CASNQLNVDEKLFF.

V and J are TRBV2 and TRBJ2-2; 8 bases line up with TRBD2. There are 16 residues in the CDR3. Germline lookup yields CDR1 SNHLY and CDR2 FYNNEI. With 3 bases clipped from V and 1 base from J, the junction kept 4 bases outside the gene matches. CDR3 residues: CASSDVGGGNTGELFF. Written as DNA, the CDR3 is TGTGCCAGCAGTGATGTCGGGGGGGGGAACACCGGGGAGCTGTTTTTT.

The genes are TRBV28 and TRBJ2-7, with D perhaps matching TRBD2 (7 bases). The CDR3 runs to 15 residues. Trimming removed 5 bases at V and 4 bases at J, with 18 bases between. CDR1 MDHEN and CDR2 SYDVKM come from the germline V gene. The CDR3 DNA reads as TGTGCCAGCAGTGACGGCGGGGGCGGGAGTTACGAGCAGTACTTC. Protein: CASSDGGGGSYEQYF. The full variable domain, completed using reference TRBV28 and TRBJ2-7, is DVKVTQSSRYLVKRTGEKVFLECVQDMDHENMFWYRQDPGLGLRLIYFSYDVKMKEKGDIPEGYSVSREKKERFSLILESASTNQTSMYLCASSDGGGGSYEQYFGPGTRLTVT.

The chain combines TRBV20-1 with TRBJ1-5; no firm D call. The V and J ends lost 3 bases and 11 bases respectively, with 11 bases between them. The CDR3 is made up of 11 amino acids. In germline, CDR1 is DFQATT, CDR2 SNEGSKA (reference sequence). The CDR3 nucleotides read TGCAGTGCTAGTCAGGTTTGGGCCCAGCATTTT. It translates to CSASQVWAQHF.

This clonotype was recorded at least ten times. The chain combines TRBV11-2 with TRBJ1-2; no clear D gene. Trimming pared 5 bases from V and 6 bases from J, leaving 13 bases between. Germline CDR1 reads SGHAT; CDR2 reads FQNNGV. The CDR3 is made up of 13 amino acids. In DNA form, the CDR3 reads TGTGCCAGCAGCCCCGACCAGACCCATGGCTACACCTTC. Amino acid sequence: CASSPDQTHGYTF.

The V gene is TRBV6-2 or TRBV6-3, the J gene TRBJ1-1; D gene ambiguous. CDR3 length: 11 amino acids. The germline V and J ends were trimmed by 8 bases and 5 bases, with 9 bases remaining between them. CDR1 is MNHEY and CDR2 is SVGEGT in the germline V gene. CDR3 sequence: CASGVRTEAFF. The CDR3 DNA follows: TGTGCCAGCGGCGTCCGTACTGAAGCTTTCTTT.

The rearrangement links TRBV2 to TRBJ1-1; no firm D call. CDR1 and CDR2 (germline): SNHLY, FYNNEI. Trimming shortened V by 6 bases and J by 6 bases, and 11 bases separated the two germline ends. CDR3 length equals 12 residues. The CDR3 loop reads CASSLTSPEAFF. In DNA form, the CDR3 reads TGTGCCAGCAGCCTAACTAGCCCTGAAGCTTTCTTT.

The chain employs TRBV6-1 and TRBJ2-2; D perhaps matches TRBD1 (5 bases). With 6 bases removed from V and 2 bases from J, the gap between germline ends came to 10 bases. The CDR3 runs 14 residues. The germline CDR1 and CDR2 sequences are MNHNS and SASEGT. This CDR3 reads CASSNRKNTGELFF. CDR3 DNA: TGTGCCAGCAGCAACAGGAAAAACACCGGGGAGCTGTTTTTT.

Ten or more counts support this clonotype. The chain carries TRBV6-1 and TRBJ2-7; 8 bases match TRBD1. V gave up 7 bases and J gave up 6 bases; unmatched junction bases: 8. The CDR3 runs to 13 residues. The germline gives CDR1 MNHNS, CDR2 SASEGT. The CDR3 protein is CASNHGTGGEQYF. The CDR3 DNA is TGTGCCAGCAACCACGGGACAGGTGGCGAGCAGTACTTC.